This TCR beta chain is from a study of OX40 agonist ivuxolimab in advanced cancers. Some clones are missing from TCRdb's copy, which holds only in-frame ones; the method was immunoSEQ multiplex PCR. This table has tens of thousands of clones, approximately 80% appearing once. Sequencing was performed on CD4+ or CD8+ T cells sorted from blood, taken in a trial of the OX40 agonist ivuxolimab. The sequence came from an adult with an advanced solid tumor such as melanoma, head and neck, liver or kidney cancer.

DNA for the CDR3: TGTGCCAGCAGTGTGGGTGAAGGTTTCACTGAAGCTTTCTTT. It codes for CASSVGEGFTEAFF. The V and J genes are TRBV25-1 and TRBJ1-1; D not resolved. The V and J ends lost 4 bases and 4 bases respectively, with 13 bases between them. Germline loops: CDR1 MGHDK, CDR2 SYGVNS. This CDR3 comprises 14 residues.